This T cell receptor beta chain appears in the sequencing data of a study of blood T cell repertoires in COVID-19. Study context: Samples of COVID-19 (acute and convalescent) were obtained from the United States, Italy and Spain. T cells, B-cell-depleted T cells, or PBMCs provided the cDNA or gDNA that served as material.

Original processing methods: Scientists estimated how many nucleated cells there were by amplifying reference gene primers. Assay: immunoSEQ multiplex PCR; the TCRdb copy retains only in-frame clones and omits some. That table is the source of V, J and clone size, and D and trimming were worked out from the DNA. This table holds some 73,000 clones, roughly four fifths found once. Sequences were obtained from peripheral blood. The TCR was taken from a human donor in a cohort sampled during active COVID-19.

CDR3 in amino acids: CASSQDRDRAHEQYF. DNA of the CDR3: TGCGCCAGCAGCCAGGACCGGGACAGGGCCCACGAGCAGTACTTC. The chain employs TRBV4-1 and TRBJ2-7; TRBD1 agrees at 9 bases. CDR1 and CDR2 from the germline V gene are MGHRA and YSYEKL. The CDR3 is 15 amino acids. The V and J ends lost 3 bases and 5 bases, in that order; junction bases with no gene match: 8.